A single count supports the clone carrying this T cell receptor (beta chain). Its specificity is not known. This entry belongs to a study of OX40 agonist ivuxolimab in advanced cancers. Study at large: In this cohort, patients received ivuxolimab, an agonistic anti-OX40 (CD134) antibody.

Overall study findings and caveats: Nonresponders included some who also had low normalized T-cell clonal expansion.

V was pared by 5 bases and J by 4 bases, with 9 bases of the junction left unmatched. The germline V gene encodes CDR1 KGHSH and CDR2 LQKENI. The CDR3 totals 15 residues. Using immunoSEQ multiplex PCR, the repertoire was profiled, and TCRdb retains in-frame clones only, with some absent. The sample gives around 90,000 clones, approximately 90% of which show up once; 0.9% to 1.2% is in the top ten. Sequencing was performed on CD4+ or CD8+ T cells sorted from blood, taken in a trial of the OX40 agonist ivuxolimab. The source of this sequence is an adult with an advanced solid tumor such as melanoma, head and neck, liver or kidney cancer. V is TRBV18 and J is TRBJ2-7; 9 bases match TRBD2. CDR3 sequence (DNA): TGTGCCAGCTCAACCCTAGCGGGAACAGATTACGAGCAGTACTTC. Encoded protein: CASSTLAGTDYEQYF.